The 6 T cell receptor beta chains presented below share a single source sample, sequenced in a study of blood T cell repertoires in COVID-19. The data were produced by immunoSEQ multiplex PCR, yet TCRdb's version contains in-frame clones alone and is incomplete. The sample consists of about 120,000 clones, 65% to 90% of them appearing once. Specimen: peripheral blood. The receptors shown here come from an elderly man with active or convalescent COVID-19.

The chain carries TRBV7-9 and TRBJ1-2; 10 nucleotides align to TRBD1. The germline V gene has CDR1 SEHNR and CDR2 FQNEAQ (reference sequence). CDR3 length: 14 amino acids. With V trimmed by 6 bases and J by 6 bases, 7 bases remained unmatched. The CDR3 DNA reads as TGTGCCAGCAGACGACAGGGGGCAGACAATGGCTACACCTTC. This sequence encodes CASRRQGADNGYTF.

The gene calls are TRBV7-2 and TRBJ2-5, with D unresolved. CDR1 and CDR2 from the germline V gene are SGHTA and FQGNSA. The CDR3 contains 13 residues. Trimming shortened V by 0 bases and J by 4 bases, and 6 bases separated the two germline ends. The CDR3 nucleotides are TGTGCCAGCAGCTTAGCGGGCTCAGAGACCCAGTACTTC. It specifies CASSLAGSETQYF.

The J gene is TRBJ1-6, the V gene TRBV9; possible D gene TRBD1, 5 bases. Germline CDR1 is SGDLS and CDR2 is YYNGEE. The V end lost 0 bases, the J end lost 7 bases, and 8 bases lay between the germline ends. The CDR3 sequence is 14 residues long. The CDR3 spells CASSVVGGNSPLHF. In DNA, the CDR3 is TGTGCCAGCAGCGTAGTTGGGGGGAATTCACCCCTCCACTTT.

The chain combines TRBV30 with TRBJ2-7; D is undetermined. Germline-derived CDR1 and CDR2 are GTSNPN and SVGIG (reference sequence). This CDR3 is 11 amino acids long. The ends were cut back, 5 bases at V and 1 base at J, with 6 bases in the middle. The CDR3 DNA reads TGTGCCTGGCAGGTTTCCTACGAGCAGTACTTC. Its protein is CAWQVSYEQYF.

This clone was seen once. The gene calls are TRBV5-6 and TRBJ2-7; possibly TRBD2 for D (7 bases). The CDR3 has 16 amino acids. In germline, CDR1 is SGHDT, CDR2 YYEEEE. The germline V and J ends were trimmed by 3 bases and 4 bases, with 20 bases remaining between them. The CDR3 loop reads CASSSAGEGGLYEQYF. The CDR3 DNA reads as TGTGCCAGCAGCTCAGCAGGGGAGGGCGGACTTTACGAGCAGTACTTC. Full variable domain (remainder filled in from reference TRBV5-6 and TRBJ2-7): DAGVTQSPTHLIKTRGQQVTLRCSPKSGHDTVSWYQQALGQGPQFIFQYYEEEERQRGNFPDRFSGHQFPNYSSELNVNALLLGDSALYLCASSSAGEGGLYEQYFGPGTRLTVT.

The rearrangement uses TRBV18 and TRBJ1-1, with D tentatively TRBD1 (5 bases). V lost 1 base to trimming and J lost 0 bases, with 9 bases between them. The length of the CDR3 is 15 residues. Germline loops: CDR1 KGHSH, CDR2 LQKENI. This chain's CDR3 is CASSPRQPMNTEAFF. CDR3 sequence (DNA): TGTGCCAGCTCACCACGACAGCCCATGAACACTGAAGCTTTCTTT.